This note documents a single TCR beta chain sequence. Its binding antigen is unknown. Nothing much larger sits one base from this clone, and base qualities are not available. This entry belongs to a study of T cell repertoires in cytomegalovirus infection (dated by TCRdb to the late 2010s). Regarding the complete study: The HLA type of each donor mattered for the analysis, because public TCR beta signatures pointed to carriage of CMV infection along with the matching HLA type. The study at large found these results: In both this cohort and an independent roughly 350-donor cohort, the cumulative frequency of public TCR beta family members distinguished carriers of CMV infection plus the relevant HLA type. The ex vivo response was dominated by HLA-C-restricted CMV-specific TCR beta clonotypes, which also provided the single most frequent clonotype in two of eight donors.

CDR1 and CDR2 were assigned from the germline V gene (reference sequence) as DFQATT and SNEGSKA. V sheds 2 bases and J sheds 6 bases, leaving 10 bases between their ends. The CDR3 covers 12 residues, taking in both the cysteine and the phenylalanine. The CDR3 DNA has 36 bases and is translated from base 1. The listed sequencing device is Illumina HiSeq 1500. TCRdb trimmed the raw reads at Q25, called clones with MiXCR and kept productive beta chains. Identical CDR3 protein sequences are pooled into one entry, listed with their most common genes and DNA. Present in this sample are 200,000 to 300,000 distinct CDR3 sequences, roughly 9% of which were seen just once. The top ten clonotypes cover over 13% of the sample.

This receptor was obtained from a human donor in good health (CMV status not recorded). Some clones in this sample may be carry-over from other donors' samples. Sequenced material: PBMCs. Here the chain combines TRBV20-1 and TRBJ1-1; too little of a D gene remains to name it. The CDR3 region: CSARRSTPEAFF. The sequenced DNA is TGCAGTGCTAGACGCAGCACGCCTGAAGCTTTCTTT.